Listed below are T cell receptor beta chains from one sample, sequenced in a study of blood T cell repertoires in COVID-19. Data came from immunoSEQ multiplex PCR; TCRdb stores just in-frame clones and leaves some out. The sample lists 400,000 to 550,000 clones; roughly 89% were seen once. Sequenced sample: peripheral blood. The source of these receptors is a young woman with acute or convalescent COVID-19. Each CDR3 is given with its conserved first and last residue. A D gene is named only where the DNA matches it firmly. Not every row has a clone size; where given, it reads once, few, many or a size class.

J | V | D | size | CDR3 | DNA
TRBJ1-5 | TRBV6-7 | TRBD1 | - | CASSYSWGQGGHQPQHF | TGTGCCAGCAGTTACTCGTGGGGACAGGGGGGACATCAGCCCCAGCATTTT
TRBJ1-1 | TRBV6-4 | - | - | CASRQENTEAFF | TGTGCCAGCAGACAGGAGAACACTGAAGCTTTCTTT
TRBJ2-1 | TRBV6-1 | TRBD1 | - | CASSGVPGQGAGEQFF | TGTGCCAGCAGTGGCGTTCCGGGACAGGGTGCCGGTGAGCAGTTCTTC
TRBJ1-3 | TRBV18 | TRBD1 | - | CASSPDRAGNTIYF | TGTGCCAGCTCACCCGACAGGGCGGGAAACACCATATATTTT
TRBJ2-5 | TRBV10-3 | TRBD2 | - | CAISENVAGGQETQYF | TGTGCCATCAGTGAGAACGTAGCGGGGGGGCAAGAGACCCAGTACTTC
TRBJ2-7 | TRBV6-1 | TRBD1 | - | CASSDLTGVYEQYF | TGTGCCAGCAGTGACCTGACAGGGGTCTACGAGCAGTACTTC
TRBJ1-1 | TRBV29-1 | - | - | CSVEARDTEAFF | TGCAGCGTTGAAGCCAGGGACACTGAAGCTTTCTTT
TRBJ2-7 | TRBV30 | TRBD1 | - | CAWSNRGRGYEQYF | TGTGCCTGGAGTAACAGGGGGAGAGGATACGAGCAGTACTTC
TRBJ2-7 | TRBV27 | - | - | CASSSRGLGGANEQYF | TGTGCCAGCAGCTCAAGGGGGTTAGGGGGTGCAAACGAGCAGTACTTC
TRBJ1-2 | TRBV23-1 | TRBD1 | - | CASSQPAQGAYGYTF | TGCGCCAGCAGTCAACCAGCCCAGGGGGCCTATGGCTACACCTTC
TRBJ1-1 | TRBV9 | TRBD1 | - | CASSVAGTDFEAFF | TGTGCCAGCAGCGTAGCCGGGACAGACTTTGAAGCTTTCTTT
TRBJ2-3 | TRBV30 | - | - | CACGDNRHKTDTQYF | TGTGCCTGCGGAGACAACAGGCATAAGACGGATACGCAGTATTTT
TRBJ2-7 | TRBV5-4 | TRBD1 | once | CASSLAGQGTLGQYF | TGTGCCAGCAGCTTGGCGGGACAGGGGACCTTAGGGCAGTACTTC
TRBJ1-3 | TRBV3-1/TRBV3-2 | - | once | CASSPRGGPGNTIYF | TGTGCCAGCAGCCCCCGCGGGGGCCCTGGAAACACCATATATTTT
TRBJ2-5 | TRBV7-3 | - | few | CASSQQGPETQYF | TGTGCCAGCAGCCAACAGGGTCCCGAGACCCAGTACTTC
TRBJ1-4 | TRBV18 | - | - | CASSPSTRGVEKLFF | TGTGCCAGCTCACCCTCCACTCGGGGGGTTGAAAAACTGTTTTTT
TRBJ1-1 | TRBV7-8 | - | - | CASSPLSRVNTEAFF | TGTGCCAGCAGCCCCCTCAGCAGGGTGAACACTGAAGCTTTCTTT
TRBJ2-1 | TRBV27 | TRBD2 | - | CASSPWERGAYNEQFF | TGTGCCAGCAGTCCTTGGGAGCGGGGGGCCTACAATGAGCAGTTCTTC
TRBJ1-1 | TRBV7-9 | TRBD1 | - | CASSLRQGAWGRSNTEAFF | TGTGCCAGCAGCTTGAGGCAGGGGGCTTGGGGGAGATCGAACACTGAAGCTTTCTTT
TRBJ2-2 | TRBV6-6 | - | - | CASSWALNTGELFF | TGTGCCAGCAGCTGGGCCTTGAACACCGGGGAGCTGTTTTTT
TRBJ1-4 | TRBV25-1 | - | - | CASSDPMCQCIFEKLFF | TGTGCCAGCAGTGACCCAATGTGTCAGTGCATTTTCGAAAAACTGTTTTTT
TRBJ2-3 | TRBV24-1 | - | - | CATSDLPRWGVEGTDTQYF | TGTGCCACCAGTGATTTGCCCCGTTGGGGAGTTGAAGGCACAGATACGCAGTATTTT
TRBJ1-1 | TRBV6-6 | - | once | CASSYPTVGQLEAFF | TGTGCCAGCAGTTACCCCACGGTCGGACAACTTGAAGCTTTCTTT
TRBJ2-7 | TRBV7-9 | TRBD1 | once | CASSKWDSTYEQYF | TGTGCCAGCAGCAAATGGGACAGCACCTACGAGCAGTACTTC
TRBJ1-5 | TRBV28 | - | - | CASTYPGEPQHF | TGTGCCAGCACCTACCCGGGGGAGCCCCAGCATTTT
TRBJ2-3 | TRBV5-1 | TRBD1 | - | CASSDGQGASDTQYF | TGCGCCAGCAGCGATGGACAGGGGGCGTCAGATACGCAGTATTTT
TRBJ2-7 | TRBV27 | - | - | CASSPSTLTLSYEQYF | TGTGCCAGCAGTCCCTCGACTCTTACCTTATCCTACGAGCAGTACTTC
TRBJ2-1 | TRBV28 | - | - | CASSPTNRVVSYNEQFF | TGTGCCAGCAGTCCAACTAACAGGGTTGTATCCTACAATGAGCAGTTCTTC
TRBJ1-4 | TRBV3-1/TRBV3-2 | - | - | CASSLRQPTNEKLFF | TGTGCCAGCAGCCTGAGACAACCAACTAATGAAAAACTGTTTTTT
TRBJ2-7 | TRBV7-2 | - | - | CASSLNGVVGYEQYF | TGTGCCAGCAGCTTAAACGGGGTGGTAGGGTACGAGCAGTACTTC
TRBJ1-5 | TRBV5-6 | - | - | CASSLGQNNQPQHF | TGTGCCAGCAGCTTGGGGCAGAACAATCAGCCCCAGCATTTT
TRBJ2-3 | TRBV30 | TRBD2 | - | CAWSEIAGGTDTQYF | TGTGCCTGGAGTGAGATAGCGGGGGGCACAGATACGCAGTATTTT
TRBJ2-3 | TRBV5-6 | TRBD1 | - | CASSLRTGPADTQYF | TGTGCCAGCAGCTTGCGGACAGGGCCAGCAGATACGCAGTATTTT
TRBJ2-7 | TRBV25-1 | - | - | CASSEYGHLYEQYF | TGTGCCAGCAGTGAATACGGACACCTATACGAGCAGTACTTC
TRBJ2-5 | TRBV5-1 | - | once | CASSLVGGMEETQYF | TGCGCCAGCAGCTTGGTCGGGGGAATGGAAGAGACCCAGTACTTC
TRBJ2-7 | TRBV6-5 | - | - | CASRRDSYEQYF | TGTGCCAGCAGGCGGGACTCCTACGAGCAGTACTTC
TRBJ2-7 | TRBV5-1 | - | - | CASSLDTGSYEQYF | TGCGCCAGCAGCTTGGACACGGGATCCTACGAGCAGTACTTC
TRBJ2-3 | TRBV6-5 | TRBD2 | - | CASRTSGGSGDTQYF | TGTGCCAGCCGTACGAGCGGGGGTAGCGGAGATACGCAGTATTTT
TRBJ1-3 | TRBV28 | TRBD1 | - | CASRGQHGSGNTIYF | TGTGCCAGCAGGGGACAGCACGGCTCTGGAAACACCATATATTTT
TRBJ2-7 | TRBV4-2 | TRBD2 | few | CASSQDRGAGGYEQYF | TGTGCCAGCAGCCAAGATCGGGGGGCGGGGGGGTACGAGCAGTACTTC
TRBJ2-3 | TRBV6-5 | TRBD2 | once | CASSYFAGGPPDTQYF | TGTGCCAGCAGTTACTTCGCGGGGGGCCCCCCAGATACGCAGTATTTT
TRBJ2-7 | TRBV10-1 | - | - | CASSEGSSYEQYF | TGCGCCAGCAGTGAGGGCAGCTCCTACGAGCAGTACTTC
TRBJ1-2 | TRBV2 | - | many | CASSLQGSYGYTF | TGTGCCAGCAGCCTTCAGGGCTCCTATGGCTACACCTTC
TRBJ2-7 | TRBV18 | - | - | CASSPSKGNWVHEQYF | TGTGCCAGCTCACCATCTAAGGGGAACTGGGTCCACGAGCAGTACTTC
TRBJ2-5 | TRBV9 | - | - | CASSVEGGEGETQYF | TGTGCCAGCAGCGTAGAGGGCGGAGAGGGAGAGACCCAGTACTTC
TRBJ1-2 | TRBV19 | - | - | CASMRQDGYTF | TGTGCCAGTATGCGCCAAGATGGCTACACCTTC
TRBJ1-2 | TRBV7-9 | TRBD1 | - | CASSILTGGDGYTF | TGTGCCAGCAGCATTTTAACAGGGGGCGATGGCTACACCTTC
TRBJ2-3 | TRBV30 | TRBD2 | - | CAWSRLAGGIDTQYF | TGTGCCTGGAGTCGCTTAGCGGGGGGGATAGATACGCAGTATTTT
TRBJ2-5 | TRBV5-1 | TRBD1 | - | CASSKPGTGNLETQYF | TGCGCCAGCAGCAAGCCTGGGACAGGGAATTTGGAGACCCAGTACTTC
TRBJ2-2 | TRBV27 | TRBD2 | once | CASSSRGSGGAGELFF | TGTGCCAGCAGTTCCAGAGGTAGCGGGGGGGCCGGGGAGCTGTTTTTT